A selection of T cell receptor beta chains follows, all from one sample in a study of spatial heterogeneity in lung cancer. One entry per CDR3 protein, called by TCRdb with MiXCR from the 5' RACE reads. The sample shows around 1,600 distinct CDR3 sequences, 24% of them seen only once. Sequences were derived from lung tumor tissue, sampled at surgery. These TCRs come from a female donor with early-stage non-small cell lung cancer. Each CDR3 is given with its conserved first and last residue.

CDR3aa: CASSLDPSYGYTF
v_gene: TRBV5-1
j_gene: TRBJ1-2

CDR3aa: CASGGGLERPAEQYF
v_gene: TRBV2
j_gene: TRBJ2-7

CDR3aa: CASALRRLAGYEQYF
v_gene: TRBV13
j_gene: TRBJ2-7

CDR3aa: CASSLVGAETQYF
v_gene: TRBV5-6
j_gene: TRBJ2-5

CDR3aa: CASSPIISDNEQFF
v_gene: TRBV6-5
j_gene: TRBJ2-1

CDR3aa: CASSLGGRGDTDTQYF
v_gene: TRBV7-3
j_gene: TRBJ2-3

CDR3aa: CASSRLLPEETQYF
v_gene: TRBV6-1
j_gene: TRBJ2-5

CDR3aa: CASSREGAVHVNTEAFF
v_gene: TRBV9
j_gene: TRBJ1-1

CDR3aa: CSARVARGVYNEQFF
v_gene: TRBV20-1
j_gene: TRBJ2-1

CDR3aa: CASSSVDRGLGTGELFF
v_gene: TRBV19
j_gene: TRBJ2-2

CDR3aa: CAIRGVSTDTQYF
v_gene: TRBV10-3
j_gene: TRBJ2-3

CDR3aa: CASSMRGASTDTQYF
v_gene: TRBV3-1
j_gene: TRBJ2-3

CDR3aa: CASSSGTGGNEQFF
v_gene: TRBV5-1
j_gene: TRBJ2-1